Listed here are 32 T cell receptor beta chains from one sample, sequenced in a study of cytomegalovirus exposure and HLA in healthy donors. Vbeta (60) and Jbeta (13) primers were used in the PCR. Data came from immunoSEQ multiplex PCR; TCRdb stores just in-frame clones and leaves some out. The sample holds about 280,000 clones, about 90% seen once. The specimen sequenced was PBMCs. These receptor sequences come from a woman between 18 and 29 years old in good health and CMV-seronegative.

This chain connects TRBV19 to TRBJ1-2; weak D call: TRBD1 (6 bases). The CDR3 has 17 residues. The V end lost 9 bases, the J end lost 4 bases, and 27 bases lay between the germline ends. Germline CDR1 is LNHDA and CDR2 is SQIVND (reference sequence). The CDR3 coding sequence is TGTGCCAGCGCCATTACATCGACGGGGGAGGGGGGCTATGGCTACACCTTC. Translated, it gives CASAITSTGEGGYGYTF.

This clone has a single count. The chain uses TRBV6-5 and TRBJ2-1; the D gene is possibly TRBD2 (7 bases). The CDR3 contains 16 residues. V dropped 0 bases and J dropped 7 bases, with 16 bases sitting between them. The germline V gene has CDR1 MNHEY and CDR2 SVGAGI. The CDR3 DNA follows: TGTGCCAGCAGTTACTCGGTACGAGGGGGGGGAAATGAGCAGTTCTTC. Protein product: CASSYSVRGGGNEQFF.

The chain joins TRBV19 to TRBJ1-6; TRBD1 agrees at 10 bases. Germline assignment: CDR1 LNHDA and CDR2 SQIVND (reference sequence). V was pared by 5 bases and J by 9 bases, with 4 bases of the junction left unmatched. The CDR3 totals 14 residues. The CDR3 nucleotides read TGTGCCAGTAGTGAGGGGACAGGGGTTTCACCCCTCCACTTT. Amino acid sequence: CASSEGTGVSPLHF.

The V call is TRBV12-5, the J call TRBJ1-6, with a weak D call TRBD1 (5 bases). The CDR3 runs 17 residues. Deletions cut 0 bases from V and 10 bases from J, with 19 bases between. The germline CDR1 and CDR2 sequences are LGHNT and FRNRAP. The CDR3 sequence is CASGLVEGARLWSPLHF. The CDR3 DNA reads as TGTGCTAGTGGTTTGGTAGAAGGGGCGCGGTTGTGGTCACCCCTCCACTTT.

The chain has TRBV2 and TRBJ2-7; 10 bases match TRBD2. Losses at the gene ends were 8 bases for V and 0 bases for J; bases not matched to a gene: 7. The CDR3 covers 15 residues. Germline loops: CDR1 SNHLY, CDR2 FYNNEI. The CDR3 DNA reads TGTGCCAGCCTTCTAGCGGGGGCTAGCTCCTACGAGCAGTACTTC. Encoded protein: CASLLAGASSYEQYF.

The chain carries TRBV27 and TRBJ1-1, with D hard to call. Trimming shortened V by 2 bases and J by 11 bases, and 9 bases separated the two germline ends. This CDR3 spans 11 amino acids. From germline, CDR1 is MNHEY and CDR2 SMNVEV (reference sequence). The CDR3 region is CASSLRGIAFF. The CDR3 DNA is TGTGCCAGCAGTTTACGAGGCATCGCTTTCTTT.

The chain carries TRBV19 and TRBJ2-5; D is possibly TRBD2 (6 bases). V lost 5 bases and J 4 bases, leaving 11 bases between the germline ends. The CDR3 spans 13 residues. CDR1 is LNHDA, CDR2 SQIVND, per germline (reference sequence). The CDR3: CASSPPGLETQYF. For the CDR3, the DNA is TGTGCCAGTAGTCCGCCGGGACTAGAGACCCAGTACTTC.

The rearrangement uses TRBV5-6 and TRBJ2-4; possible D gene TRBD1, 5 bases. Germline-derived CDR1 and CDR2 are SGHDT and YYEEEE. Trimming removed 5 bases at V and 2 bases at J, with 11 bases between. This CDR3 is 14 amino acids long. CDR3 nucleotides: TGTGCCAGCAGTATGACAGAACCCAAAAACATTCAGTACTTC. This codes for CASSMTEPKNIQYF.

J is TRBJ1-2 and V is TRBV2; 8 positions agree with TRBD1. The trim removed 6 bases at V and 3 bases at J, leaving 3 bases unmatched. Per germline, CDR1 SNHLY and CDR2 FYNNEI. The CDR3 totals 13 residues. The DNA for the CDR3 is TGTGCCAGCAGAGGACAGGGATACTATGGCTACACCTTC. It specifies CASRGQGYYGYTF.

This sequence joins TRBV5-5 and TRBJ1-1, with D possibly TRBD1 on 6 matching bases. The CDR3 runs to 15 residues. V lost 5 bases and J 4 bases, leaving 18 bases between the germline ends. CDR1 SGHKS and CDR2 YYEKEE come from the germline V gene (reference sequence). CDR3 protein: CASSTWGGGATEAFF. CDR3 coding DNA: TGTGCCAGCAGTACCTGGGGCGGGGGCGCCACTGAAGCTTTCTTT.

V gene TRBV6-6 combines with J gene TRBJ1-1; 7 bases line up with TRBD1. CDR1 MNHNY and CDR2 SVGAGI come from the germline V gene (reference sequence). This CDR3 spans 13 amino acids. The ends lost 4 bases at V and 3 bases at J; junction bases unmatched: 2. CDR3 residues: CASSLQGYTEAFF. In DNA, the CDR3 is TGTGCCAGCAGTTTACAGGGGTACACTGAAGCTTTCTTT.

The CDR3 coding sequence is TGCGCCAGCAGCTTGACCGGGGGGGGTTCCGTCGAGCAGTACTTC. Its translation is CASSLTGGGSVEQYF. V is TRBV5-1 and J is TRBJ2-7; 8 positions agree with TRBD2. The CDR3 contains 15 residues. Germline V lookup: CDR1 SGHRS, CDR2 YFSETQ. The V and J ends lost 1 base and 6 bases, in that order; junction bases with no gene match: 9.

This chain joins TRBV7-3 and TRBJ1-1; 8 bases align to TRBD1. Germline V gene data show CDR1 as SGHTA and CDR2 as FQGTGA. The junction had 3 bases not matched to a gene; V was cut back by 4 bases and J by 5 bases. The CDR3 has 13 residues. CDR3 DNA: TGTGCCAGCAGCTCGGACAGGGCAACTGAAGCTTTCTTT. Translating gives CASSSDRATEAFF.

Points on this clone: At one boundary the junction diverges from the germline segment, which might be a read error. J is TRBJ2-7 and V is TRBV6-5; D is possibly TRBD2 (5 bases). Germline CDR1 and CDR2: MNHEY and SVGAGI. The CDR3 spans 12 residues. CDR3 region: CASSADSDEQYF. The CDR3 nucleotides are TGTGCCAGCAGCGCGGACTCCGACGAGCAGTACTTC.

The chain combines TRBV5-4 with TRBJ2-7; maybe TRBD2 (6 bases). Germline-derived CDR1 and CDR2 are SGHNT and YYREEE (reference sequence). The CDR3 runs to 14 residues. V lost 1 base to trimming and J lost 3 bases, with 11 bases between them. CDR3: CASSLKGSGYEQYF. In DNA form, the CDR3 reads TGTGCCAGCAGCTTGAAGGGTAGCGGCTACGAGCAGTACTTC.

This clone was counted a few times. V is TRBV13 and J is TRBJ2-1, with TRBD2 matching over 9 bases. Germline CDR1 reads PRHDT; CDR2 reads FYEKMQ (reference sequence). This CDR3 has 17 amino acids. The ends lost 0 bases at V and 2 bases at J; junction bases unmatched: 5. The CDR3 DNA reads as TGTGCCAGCAGCTTAGGCCGGGAGCGGGGGGCCTACAATGAGCAGTTCTTC. Translated, it gives CASSLGRERGAYNEQFF.

The chain links TRBV7-6 to TRBJ2-1; maybe TRBD2 (6 bases). This CDR3 spans 15 amino acids. Germline V gives CDR1 SGHVS, CDR2 FNYEAQ. V lost 1 base and J 5 bases, leaving 12 bases between the germline ends. CDR3 in DNA: TGTGCCAGCAGCTTAGGCGACAGCGGGCACAATGAGCAGTTCTTC. As protein: CASSLGDSGHNEQFF.

This rearrangement joins TRBV27 to TRBJ2-5; D is possibly TRBD2 (7 bases). Trimming removed 5 bases at V and 1 base at J, with 14 bases between. The CDR3 sequence is 15 residues long. Germline lookup yields CDR1 MNHEY and CDR2 SMNVEV (reference sequence). The CDR3: CASSRGGGVQETQYF. The CDR3 bases are TGTGCCAGCAGTCGGGGAGGGGGAGTCCAAGAGACCCAGTACTTC.

This CDR3 is CASSHRSGGANNEQFF. Here the CDR3 DNA reads TGTGCCAGCAGCCACCGGAGCGGGGGGGCCAACAATGAGCAGTTCTTC. The chain carries TRBV7-9 and TRBJ2-1; 10 bases line up with TRBD2. Germline lookup yields CDR1 SEHNR and CDR2 FQNEAQ (reference sequence). This CDR3 has 16 amino acids. J lost 5 bases, V lost 5 bases, and 9 bases had no gene match.

The chain couples TRBV5-6 to TRBJ2-6; 9 positions match TRBD1. This CDR3 is 18 amino acids long. CDR1 SGHDT and CDR2 YYEEEE come from the germline V gene. Trimming at V came to 1 base and at J to 0 bases, leaving 5 bases not matched to a gene. CDR3 residues: CASSLPGQGISGANVLTF. The CDR3 DNA reads TGTGCCAGCAGCTTGCCGGGACAGGGAATCTCTGGGGCCAACGTCCTGACTTTC.

The V and J genes are TRBV5-1 and TRBJ2-5; possibly TRBD2 for D (5 bases). The DNA end favors TRBJ2-7, so the J call may be wrong. The length of the CDR3 is 15 residues. Germline V gene sequence: CDR1 SGHRS, CDR2 YFSETQ. The CDR3 sequence: CASSGLAGGAYEQYF. The CDR3 coding sequence is TGCGCCAGCAGCGGCCTGGCGGGTGGTGCCTACGAGCAGTACTTC.

The sample holds one count of this clone. The chain has TRBV18 and TRBJ2-1; TRBD1 aligns across 9 bases. Germline CDR1 KGHSH, CDR2 LQKENI. V gave up 0 bases and J gave up 5 bases; unmatched junction bases: 5. CDR3 length equals 16 residues. This chain's CDR3 is CASSPPKGQGDNEQFF. As DNA, the CDR3 is TGTGCCAGCTCACCACCGAAGGGACAGGGTGACAATGAGCAGTTCTTC.

This rearrangement joins TRBV2 to TRBJ2-2; the match to TRBD1 covers 8 bases. In germline, CDR1 is SNHLY, CDR2 FYNNEI. J lost 5 bases, V lost 4 bases, and 6 bases had no gene match. The CDR3 has 15 amino acids. DNA for the CDR3: TGTGCCAGCAGTGGGACAGGGATAGGTACCGGGGAGCTGTTTTTT. It translates to CASSGTGIGTGELFF. The variable domain in full, completed from reference TRBV2 and TRBJ2-2, reads EPEVTQTPSHQVTQMGQEVILRCVPISNHLYFYWYRQILGQKVEFLVSFYNNEISEKSEIFDDQFSVERPDGSNFTLKIRSTKLEDSAMYFCASSGTGIGTGELFFGEGSRLTVL.

This chain links TRBV4-1 with TRBJ1-6; D gene ambiguous. The ends were cut back, 5 bases at V and 6 bases at J, with 20 bases in the middle. The germline gives CDR1 MGHRA, CDR2 YSYEKL. This CDR3 comprises 17 residues. The CDR3 reads CASSSEGAAPVNSPLHF. CDR3 nucleotides: TGCGCCAGCAGCTCCGAGGGCGCGGCTCCAGTTAATTCACCCCTCCACTTT.

The chain has TRBV2 and TRBJ1-2; D unresolved. This CDR3 region has 13 residues. Germline V gene sequence: CDR1 SNHLY, CDR2 FYNNEI. Between the trimmed V and J ends, which lost 4 bases and 6 bases, there was a span of 12 bases. The CDR3: CASSGRGGDGYTF. CDR3 sequence (DNA): TGTGCCAGCAGTGGGCGGGGAGGCGATGGCTACACCTTC.

The V call is TRBV7-8, the J call TRBJ2-7; tentative D call: TRBD2 (7 bases). CDR1 and CDR2 from the germline V gene are SGHVS and FQNEAQ. V was pared by 1 base and J by 5 bases, with 12 bases between. The CDR3 consists of 14 residues. CDR3 region: CASSLGRGADEQYF. The CDR3 DNA reads as TGTGCCAGCAGCTTAGGACGGGGGGCGGACGAGCAGTACTTC.

The V call is TRBV5-4, the J call TRBJ1-2, with a weak D call TRBD1 (6 bases). Germline V gives CDR1 SGHNT, CDR2 YYREEE (reference sequence). Between the trimmed V and J ends, which lost 4 bases and 6 bases, there was a span of 19 bases. The length of the CDR3 is 15 residues. The CDR3 here is CASSLKPTGQHGYTF. The DNA for the CDR3 is TGTGCCAGCAGCCTAAAACCAACAGGGCAGCATGGCTACACCTTC.

This chain joins TRBV9 and TRBJ2-1; possibly TRBD2 for D (6 bases). Germline V CDR1 and CDR2: SGDLS, YYNGEE. V was pared by 1 base and J by 7 bases, with 18 bases between. The CDR3 spans 16 residues. The DNA of the CDR3 is TGTGCCAGCAGCGTATTGGGGAGGCGGGTTGAGAATGAGCAGTTCTTC. Its protein product is CASSVLGRRVENEQFF.

The chain carries TRBV19 and TRBJ1-2; TRBD1 is a possible D gene (5 bases). Germline values: CDR1 LNHDA, CDR2 SQIVND (reference sequence). The CDR3 covers 14 residues. The V and J ends lost 3 bases and 0 bases respectively, with 8 bases between them. The CDR3 nucleotides are TGTGCCAGTAGTATGGACACCACTAACTATGGCTACACCTTC. It yields the protein CASSMDTTNYGYTF.

Written as DNA, the CDR3 is TGTGCCAGCAGTTACTCCACAGGGGGTCTCGAGCAGTACTTC. Its translation is CASSYSTGGLEQYF. The chain combines TRBV6-6 with TRBJ2-7; 8 bases fit TRBD1. J lost 6 bases, V lost 0 bases, and 4 bases had no gene match. This CDR3 spans 14 amino acids. The V gene's germline CDR1 is MNHNY and CDR2 SVGAGI (reference sequence).

As DNA, the CDR3 is TGTGCCAGCAGTTTATATAGTAGCAATCAGCCCCAGCATTTT. It specifies CASSLYSSNQPQHF. The chain uses TRBV27 and TRBJ1-5; D is uncertain. V was cut by 1 base and J by 0 bases, with 4 bases left in between. The CDR3 length is 14 residues. The germline CDR1 and CDR2 sequences are MNHEY and SMNVEV (reference sequence).

CDR3 sequence: CASSQSQDEQFF. The CDR3 DNA is TGTGCCAGCTCCCAAAGCCAGGATGAGCAGTTCTTC. J is TRBJ2-1 and V is TRBV18; unclear D gene. The CDR3 is 12 residues long. V dropped 6 bases and J dropped 8 bases, with 11 bases sitting between them. The germline V gene encodes CDR1 KGHSH and CDR2 LQKENI.